The sequence of this T cell receptor beta chain was determined in a study of blood T cell repertoires in COVID-19 (dated by TCRdb to 2018 to 2020). At the level of the whole study: Samples covering the acute and convalescent phases of COVID-19 were provided by collaborators in the United States, Italy and Spain. The material from the prospective study consisted of cDNA or gDNA derived from T cells, B-cell-depleted T cells, or PBMCs. HLA class I and class II types, where available, came from metadata supplied by the sample provider rather than from assay-based typing. The samples were drawn from two sources: the first 160 participants of the ongoing ImmuneRACE study, and over 950 subjects contributed by 6 global collaborators. Subjects who had been exposed to COVID-19, were actively infected with it, or had recovered from it provided the deeply sampled blood TCRbeta repertoires that made up the dataset. The repertoires were released in a freely available public database meant as a resource for research on the immune response to SARS-CoV-2. Nearly every sample came with metadata listing a de-identified subject ID, COVID-19 status, age in years and sex.

Sequences SGHTA (CDR1) and FQGNSA (CDR2) are obtained from the germline V gene. Counted from cysteine to phenylalanine, this CDR3 has 15 amino acids. Here the CDR3 DNA is all that survives: 45 bases in frame from base 1. The V end loses 1 base and the J end loses 6 bases, and a stretch of 16 bases separates them. What the research found in general, with its limitations: The amount of clinical and demographic metadata varied by source and participant and was provided uncurated.

This clone appeared a single time. Its antigen remains unidentified. No base-level quality is on record; no much larger clone is a single base apart. One collaborating source in Seattle enrolled patients while the patients were actively infected and followed the patients over time throughout the course of disease. Whole blood was collected in K2EDTA tubes by collaborating institutions according to the institutions' own protocols. For TCRbeta analysis, collaborator samples were shipped as frozen whole blood, as isolated PBMCs, or as DNA extracted from either sample type. TCRbeta CDR3 regions were amplified from genomic DNA by means of the immunoSEQ Assay, a bias-controlled multiplex PCR. For the original study's pipeline: The number of nucleated cells in each sample was estimated from the amplification of reference gene primers within the assay. To quantify the absolute abundance of each unique TCRbeta CDR3 rearrangement, sequence reads were collapsed and filtered. For each sample, productive Simpson clonality was calculated as the square root of Simpson's diversity index across productive rearrangements. TCRdb holds this immuneACCESS table with in-frame rearrangements only. Some clones are missing; in checked studies, unresolved V genes explain under half, and the rest has no known cause. Clone size and the V and J calls come from that table; the DNA yielded D and trimming. This sample lists 300,000 to 400,000 clones; about 90% were detected once. The ten largest clones capture more than 5% of the sample.

The specimen was peripheral blood. This clonotype was obtained from a woman between 45 and 65 years old with COVID-19, enrolled during active disease. This chain joins TRBV7-2 to TRBJ2-7, and TRBD2 may be the D gene, going by 5 matching bases. The CDR3 reads as follows: CASSLGSGSSLEQYF. The sequence in DNA is TGTGCCAGCAGCTTAGGATCGGGATCGAGTCTCGAGCAGTACTTC.